The T cell receptor beta chain under discussion was sequenced for a study of blood T cells in healthy people across ages. Study-wide points: Estimates based on one million T cells were treated as lower bounds.

The second PCR ran roughly 7 to 12 cycles with a sample-barcoded 5' primer and J-beta primers. TCRdb re-called the 5' RACE reads with MiXCR, one entry per CDR3 protein. Among over a million distinct CDR3 sequences listed, less than 25% were seen once. This clonotype was observed a few times. What it binds is not known. J was trimmed by 5 bases and V by 5 bases; bases with no gene match: 7. CDR1 and CDR2 (germline): SGHTA, FQGNSA. The CDR3 loop spans 14 amino acids. These sequences were also reported in another study, on T cells of mothers and their children.

This receptor was obtained from a girl between 2 and 10 years old in good health. The specimen was blood. The chain has TRBV7-2 and TRBJ2-5, with 8 bases fitting TRBD2. Here the CDR3 DNA reads TGTGCCAGCAGCACATACGGGGGGGCCGAGACCCAGTACTTC. Protein: CASSTYGGAETQYF. The full variable domain, rest sourced from reference TRBV7-2 and TRBJ2-5, is GAGVSQSPSNKVTEKGKDVELRCDPISGHTALYWYRQSLGQGLEFLIYFQGNSAPDKSGLPSDRFSAERTGGSVSTLTIQRTQQEDSAVYLCASSTYGGAETQYFGPGTRLLVL.